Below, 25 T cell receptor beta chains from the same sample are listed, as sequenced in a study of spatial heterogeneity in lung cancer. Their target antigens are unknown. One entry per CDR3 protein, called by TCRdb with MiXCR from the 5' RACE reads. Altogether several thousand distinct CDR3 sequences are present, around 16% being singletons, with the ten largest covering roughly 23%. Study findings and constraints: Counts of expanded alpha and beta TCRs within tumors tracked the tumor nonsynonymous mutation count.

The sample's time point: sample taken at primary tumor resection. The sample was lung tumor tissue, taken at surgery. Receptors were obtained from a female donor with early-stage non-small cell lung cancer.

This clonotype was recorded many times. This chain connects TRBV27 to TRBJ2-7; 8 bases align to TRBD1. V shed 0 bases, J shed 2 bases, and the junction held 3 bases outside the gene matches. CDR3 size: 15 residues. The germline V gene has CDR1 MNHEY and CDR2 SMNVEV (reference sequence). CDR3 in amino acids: CASSLSWTGTYEQYF. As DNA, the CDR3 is TGTGCCAGCAGTTTATCCTGGACAGGGACCTACGAGCAGTACTTC.

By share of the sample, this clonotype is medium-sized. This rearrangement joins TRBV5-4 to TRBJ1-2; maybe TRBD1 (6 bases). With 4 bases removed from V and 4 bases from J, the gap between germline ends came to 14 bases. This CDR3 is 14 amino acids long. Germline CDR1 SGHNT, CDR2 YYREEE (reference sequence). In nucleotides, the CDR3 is TGTGCCAGCAGCGATGGGCAGGGGTCCTATGGCTACACCTTC. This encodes CASSDGQGSYGYTF.

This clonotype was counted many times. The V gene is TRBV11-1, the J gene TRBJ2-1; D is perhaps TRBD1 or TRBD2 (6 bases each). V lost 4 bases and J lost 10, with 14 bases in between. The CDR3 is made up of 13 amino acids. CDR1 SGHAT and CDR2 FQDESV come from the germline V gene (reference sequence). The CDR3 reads CASSYTGAGEQFF. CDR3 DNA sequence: TGTGCCAGCAGCTATACGGGGGCGGGGGAGCAGTTCTTC.

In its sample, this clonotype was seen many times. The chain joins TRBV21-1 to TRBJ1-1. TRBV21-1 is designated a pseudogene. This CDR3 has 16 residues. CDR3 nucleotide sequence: TGTGCCAGCAGCAAAGTGGCGCGGGACAGGAACACTGAAGCTTTCTTT. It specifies CASSKVARDRNTEAFF.

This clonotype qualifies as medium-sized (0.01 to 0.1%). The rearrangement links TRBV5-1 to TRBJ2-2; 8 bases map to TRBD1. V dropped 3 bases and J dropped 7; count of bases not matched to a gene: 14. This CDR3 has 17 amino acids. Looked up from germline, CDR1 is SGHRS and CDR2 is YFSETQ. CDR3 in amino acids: CASSWDPGGSLNGELFF. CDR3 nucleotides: TGCGCCAGCAGCTGGGACCCAGGGGGCAGTCTCAACGGGGAGCTGTTTTTT.

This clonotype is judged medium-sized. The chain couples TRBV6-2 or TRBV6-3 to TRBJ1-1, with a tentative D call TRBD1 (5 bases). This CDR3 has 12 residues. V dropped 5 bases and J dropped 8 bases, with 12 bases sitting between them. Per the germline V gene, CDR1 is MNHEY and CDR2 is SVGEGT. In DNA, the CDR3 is TGTGCCAGCAGTCACGGGACCCTCGAAGCTTTCTTT. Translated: CASSHGTLEAFF.

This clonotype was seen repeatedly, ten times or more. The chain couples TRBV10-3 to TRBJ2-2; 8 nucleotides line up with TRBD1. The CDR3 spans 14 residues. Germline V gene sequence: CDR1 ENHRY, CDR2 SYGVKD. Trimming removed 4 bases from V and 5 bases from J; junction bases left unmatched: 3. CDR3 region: CAISATGGTGELFF. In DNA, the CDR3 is TGTGCCATCAGTGCTACAGGGGGAACCGGGGAGCTGTTTTTT.

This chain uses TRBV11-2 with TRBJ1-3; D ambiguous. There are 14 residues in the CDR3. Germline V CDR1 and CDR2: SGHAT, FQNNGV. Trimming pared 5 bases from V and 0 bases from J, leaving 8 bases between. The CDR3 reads CASSLPSSGNTIYF. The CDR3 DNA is TGTGCCAGCAGCCTACCATCCTCTGGAAACACCATATATTTT.

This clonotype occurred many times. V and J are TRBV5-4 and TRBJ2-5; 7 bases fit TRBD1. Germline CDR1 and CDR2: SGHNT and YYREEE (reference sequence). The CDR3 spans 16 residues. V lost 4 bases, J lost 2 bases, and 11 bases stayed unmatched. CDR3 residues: CASSQPLGGGQETQYF. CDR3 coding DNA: TGTGCCAGCAGCCAACCCTTAGGGGGCGGGCAAGAGACCCAGTACTTC.

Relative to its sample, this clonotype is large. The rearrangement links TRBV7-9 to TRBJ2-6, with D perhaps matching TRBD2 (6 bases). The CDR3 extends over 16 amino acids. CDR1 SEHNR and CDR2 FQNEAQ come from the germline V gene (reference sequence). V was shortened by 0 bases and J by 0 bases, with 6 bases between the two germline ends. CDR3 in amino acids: CASSLAGGSGANVLTF. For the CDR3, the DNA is TGTGCCAGCAGCTTAGCGGGAGGCTCTGGGGCCAACGTCCTGACTTTC.

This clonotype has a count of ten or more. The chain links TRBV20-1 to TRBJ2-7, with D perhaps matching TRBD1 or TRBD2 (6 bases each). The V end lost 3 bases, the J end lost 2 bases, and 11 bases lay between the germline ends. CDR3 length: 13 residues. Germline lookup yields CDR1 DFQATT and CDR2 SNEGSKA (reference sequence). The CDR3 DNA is TGCAGTGCTAGCGGGGGCTCAACCTACGAGCAGTACTTC. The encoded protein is CSASGGSTYEQYF.

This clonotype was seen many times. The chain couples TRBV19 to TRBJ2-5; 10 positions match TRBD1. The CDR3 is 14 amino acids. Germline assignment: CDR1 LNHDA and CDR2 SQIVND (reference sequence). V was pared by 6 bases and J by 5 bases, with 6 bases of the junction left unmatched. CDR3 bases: TGTGCCAGTAGGGGGACAGGGGAAGGCGAGACCCAGTACTTC. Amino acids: CASRGTGEGETQYF.

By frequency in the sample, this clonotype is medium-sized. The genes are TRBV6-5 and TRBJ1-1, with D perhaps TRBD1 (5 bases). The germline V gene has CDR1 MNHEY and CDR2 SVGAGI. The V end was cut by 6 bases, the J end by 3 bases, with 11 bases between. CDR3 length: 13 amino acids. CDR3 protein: CASSRQFYTEAFF. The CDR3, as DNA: TGTGCCAGCAGCAGACAGTTCTACACTGAAGCTTTCTTT.

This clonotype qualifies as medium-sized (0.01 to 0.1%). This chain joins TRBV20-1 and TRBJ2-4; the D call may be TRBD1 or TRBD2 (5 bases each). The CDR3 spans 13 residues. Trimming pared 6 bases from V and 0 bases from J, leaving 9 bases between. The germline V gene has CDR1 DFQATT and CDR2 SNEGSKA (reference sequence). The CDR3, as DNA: TGCAGTGCCTGGGGGATAGCCAAAAACATTCAGTACTTC. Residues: CSAWGIAKNIQYF.

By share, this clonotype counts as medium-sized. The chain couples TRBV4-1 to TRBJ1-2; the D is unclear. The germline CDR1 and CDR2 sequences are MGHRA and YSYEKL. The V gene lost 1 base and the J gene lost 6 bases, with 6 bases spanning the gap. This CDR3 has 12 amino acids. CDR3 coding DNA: TGCGCCAGCAGCCAAGGTGGGCATGGCTACACCTTC. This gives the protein CASSQGGHGYTF.

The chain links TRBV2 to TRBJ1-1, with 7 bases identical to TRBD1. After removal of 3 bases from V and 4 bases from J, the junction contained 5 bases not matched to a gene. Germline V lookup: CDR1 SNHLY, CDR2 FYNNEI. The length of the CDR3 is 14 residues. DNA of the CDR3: TGTGCCAGCAGTGAGAGACAGGGACCCACTGAAGCTTTCTTT. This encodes CASSERQGPTEAFF.

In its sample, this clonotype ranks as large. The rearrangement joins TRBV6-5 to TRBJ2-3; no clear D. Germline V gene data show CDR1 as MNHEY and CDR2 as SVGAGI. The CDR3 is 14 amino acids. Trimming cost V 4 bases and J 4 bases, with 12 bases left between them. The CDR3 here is CASSSTGWADTQYF. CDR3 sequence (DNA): TGTGCCAGCAGTTCGACCGGCTGGGCAGATACGCAGTATTTT.

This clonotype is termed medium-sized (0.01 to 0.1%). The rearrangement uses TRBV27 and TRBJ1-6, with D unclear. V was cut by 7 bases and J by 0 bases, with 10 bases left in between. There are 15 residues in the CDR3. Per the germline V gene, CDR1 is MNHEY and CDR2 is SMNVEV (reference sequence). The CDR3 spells CASTARSSYNSPLHF. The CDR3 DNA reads TGTGCCAGCACCGCGAGAAGCTCCTATAATTCACCCCTCCACTTT.

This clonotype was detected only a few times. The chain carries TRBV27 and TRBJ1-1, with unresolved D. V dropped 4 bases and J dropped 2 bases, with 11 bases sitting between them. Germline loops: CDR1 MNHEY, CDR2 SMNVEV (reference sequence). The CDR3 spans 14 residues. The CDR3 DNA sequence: TGTGCCAGCAGTTCCATTCAGAGTAACACTGAAGCTTTCTTT. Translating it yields CASSSIQSNTEAFF.

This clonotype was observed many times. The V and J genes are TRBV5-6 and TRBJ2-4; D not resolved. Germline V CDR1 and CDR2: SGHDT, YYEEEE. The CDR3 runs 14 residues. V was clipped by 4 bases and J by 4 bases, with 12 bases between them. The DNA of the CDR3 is TGTGCCAGCAGCGGGTGGGGATTTAAAAACATTCAGTACTTC. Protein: CASSGWGFKNIQYF.

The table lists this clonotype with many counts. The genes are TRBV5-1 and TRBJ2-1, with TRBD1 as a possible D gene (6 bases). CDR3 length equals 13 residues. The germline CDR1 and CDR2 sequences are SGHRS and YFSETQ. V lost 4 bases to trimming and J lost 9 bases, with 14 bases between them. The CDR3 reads CASSLSEGVEQFF. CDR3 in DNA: TGCGCCAGCAGCCTATCTGAGGGGGTTGAGCAGTTCTTC.

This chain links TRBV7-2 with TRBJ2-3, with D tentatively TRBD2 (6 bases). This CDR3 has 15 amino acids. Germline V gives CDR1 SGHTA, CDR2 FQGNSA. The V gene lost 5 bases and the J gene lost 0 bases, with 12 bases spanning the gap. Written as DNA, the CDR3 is TGTGCCAGCAGCCCGGACTACCTTAGCACAGATACGCAGTATTTT. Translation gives CASSPDYLSTDTQYF.

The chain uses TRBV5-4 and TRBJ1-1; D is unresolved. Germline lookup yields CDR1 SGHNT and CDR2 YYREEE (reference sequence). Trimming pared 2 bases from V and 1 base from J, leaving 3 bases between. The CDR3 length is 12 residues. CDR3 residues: CASSLQNTEAFF. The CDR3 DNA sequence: TGTGCCAGCAGCTTACAGAACACTGAAGCTTTCTTT.

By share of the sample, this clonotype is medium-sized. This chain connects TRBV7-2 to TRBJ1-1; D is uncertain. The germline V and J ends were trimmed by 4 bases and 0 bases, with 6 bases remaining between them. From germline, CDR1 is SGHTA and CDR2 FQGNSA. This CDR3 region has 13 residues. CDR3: CASSSTMNTEAFF. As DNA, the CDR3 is TGTGCCAGCAGCTCGACAATGAACACTGAAGCTTTCTTT. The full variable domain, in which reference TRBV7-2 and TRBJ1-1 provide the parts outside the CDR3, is GAGVSQSPSNKVTEKGKDVELRCDPISGHTALYWYRQSLGQGLEFLIYFQGNSAPDKSGLPSDRFSAERTGGSVSTLTIQRTQQEDSAVYLCASSSTMNTEAFFGQGTRLTVV.

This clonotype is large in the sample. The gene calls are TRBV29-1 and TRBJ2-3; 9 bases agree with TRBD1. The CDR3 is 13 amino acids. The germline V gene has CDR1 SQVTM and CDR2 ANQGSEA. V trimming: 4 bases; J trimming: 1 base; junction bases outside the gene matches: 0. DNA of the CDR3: TGCAGCGTTGGACAGGGGGGCACAGATACGCAGTATTTT. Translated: CSVGQGGTDTQYF.